This T cell receptor (beta chain) emerged from a study of T cells in Graves' hyperthyroidism and ophthalmopathy. Points from the study as a whole: Onset of ophthalmopathy came a median 6.5 months after the model predicted it.

The CDR3 regions of TCR beta were amplified from RNA transcripts. When the TCR CDR3 underwent first-round RT-PCR, the HTBI primer set was used. Using its own MiXCR run on the multiplex PCR reads, TCRdb lists one record per CDR3 protein. The table has about 560,000 distinct CDR3 sequences, 12% to 15% seen once. With regard to this clonotype: Its antigen is still unknown.

Sequencing input: blood. This receptor was taken from a woman between 40 and 55 years old with Graves' hyperthyroidism.

The CDR3 region is CASSLRDRANGYTF. The CDR3 DNA is TGTGCCAGCAGCCTCCGGGACAGGGCTAACGGCTACACCTTC. The chain has TRBV6-1 and TRBJ1-2; TRBD1 aligns across 9 bases. This CDR3 is built from 14 residues. The germline V gene encodes CDR1 MNHNS and CDR2 SASEGT. The junction had 10 bases not matched to a gene; V was cut back by 6 bases and J by 8 bases.